Sequencing of this T cell receptor (beta chain) was carried out in a study of identical twins. Notes on the study in general: Insertions were reduced in abundant cord blood beta clonotypes but not in memory repertoires. Models underestimated out-of-frame TCR alpha sharing in monozygotic twins.

V was trimmed by 3 bases and J by 0 bases, leaving 12 bases between them. The CDR3 consists of 16 residues. Germline-derived CDR1 and CDR2 are SGHRS and YFSETQ. This clonotype was counted a few times. Its antigen is still unknown. Addition of a universal primer site occurred through template switching, and cDNA carried unique molecular identifiers. TCRdb called the 5' RACE reads again in MiXCR, with one record for every CDR3 protein. The sample lists 500,000 or so distinct CDR3 sequences; about 14% were seen once. This sample also belongs to another study, concerning yellow fever vaccine responses in identical twins.

This receptor was taken from a woman aged 18 to 35 in good health. Sequencing was performed on CD4+ T cells sorted from blood. The genes are TRBV5-1 and TRBJ2-2; D may be TRBD1 (6 bases). CDR3 bases: TGCGCCAGCAGCTCAGGGGACACCTCGAACACCGGGGAGCTGTTTTTT. Its translation is CASSSGDTSNTGELFF.